The clone carrying this TCR beta chain has more than one count but fewer than ten. The target antigen is unknown. The isolated RNA, all of it, was reverse transcribed, so expressed TCRB transcripts were what got sequenced. This table comes from immunoSEQ multiplex PCR, and its TCRdb copy is limited to in-frame clones, with some not included. The sample yields roughly 730,000 clones, about an eighth seen once. This record belongs to a study of beta chain features in type 1 diabetes. Study observations and caveats: Type 1 diabetes patients had moderately but significantly shorter TCRB CDR3s in all four CD4+ subsets.

This TCR was recovered from a young man with type 1 diabetes. Sequences were obtained from naive CD4+ T cells from blood.

The CDR3 spells CASSRDTNTGELFF. CDR3 DNA sequence: TGTGCCAGCAGCCGGGACACCAACACCGGGGAGCTGTTTTTT. This chain joins TRBV11-1 and TRBJ2-2, with D perhaps TRBD1 (6 bases). This CDR3 comprises 14 residues. Germline V gene sequence: CDR1 SGHAT, CDR2 FQDESV (reference sequence). Trimming removed 5 bases from V and 2 bases from J, with 9 bases in between. Variable domain in full (rest from reference TRBV11-1 and TRBJ2-2): EAEVAQSPRYKITEKSQAVAFWCDPISGHATLYWYRQILGQGPELLVQFQDESVVDDSQLPKDRFSAERLKGVDSTLKIQPAELGDSAMYLCASSRDTNTGELFFGEGSRLTVL.